One sample yielded the 14 T cell receptor beta chains listed below, sequenced in a study of blood T cell repertoires in COVID-19. Clones were read by immunoSEQ multiplex PCR, and TCRdb kept only the in-frame ones, dropping some. The table shows roughly 160,000 clones, with about 80% occurring only once. Sequencing input: PBMCs or T cells enriched from blood (not recorded which). The receptor set was obtained from a woman in her sixties or seventies who had recovered from COVID-19.

J is TRBJ2-5 and V is TRBV5-4; TRBD2 agrees at 7 bases. Germline CDR1 and CDR2: SGHNT and YYREEE (reference sequence). CDR3 length: 15 residues. V dropped 0 bases and J dropped 5; count of bases not matched to a gene: 7. In nucleotides, the CDR3 is TGTGCCAGCAGCTTGGGCGTCGGGGGGAGGGAGACCCAGTACTTC. This translates into CASSLGVGGRETQYF.

The gene calls are TRBV5-6 and TRBJ1-2; 7 bases map to TRBD1. Germline CDR1 SGHDT, CDR2 YYEEEE. The trim removed 2 bases at V and 4 bases at J, leaving 5 bases unmatched. This CDR3 contains 14 residues. CDR3 nucleotide sequence: TGTGCCAGCAGCTTTAGACAGGGCATCTATGGCTACACCTTC. This translates into CASSFRQGIYGYTF.

V is TRBV7-9 and J is TRBJ2-5, with 10 nucleotides matching TRBD1. This CDR3 has 13 amino acids. Unmatched junction bases numbered 2, after V lost 6 bases and J lost 4 bases. Germline loops: CDR1 SEHNR, CDR2 FQNEAQ (reference sequence). For the CDR3, the DNA is TGTGCCAGCAGACGGACAGGGGGAGAGACCCAGTACTTC. This codes for CASRRTGGETQYF.

This chain uses TRBV18 with TRBJ1-2, with D perhaps TRBD1 (5 bases). With 5 bases removed from V and 4 bases from J, the gap between germline ends came to 11 bases. This CDR3 comprises 13 residues. The germline gives CDR1 KGHSH, CDR2 LQKENI. The CDR3 is CASSEDTRYGYTF. The CDR3 nucleotides are TGTGCCAGCTCAGAGGACACCCGCTATGGCTACACCTTC.

The rearrangement uses TRBV5-6 and TRBJ2-1, with TRBD1 identical over 12 bases. Germline V gene sequence: CDR1 SGHDT, CDR2 YYEEEE. The junction had 4 bases not matched to a gene; V was cut back by 3 bases and J by 6 bases. This CDR3 has 15 amino acids. In DNA, the CDR3 is TGTGCCAGCAGCTACGGGACAGGGGGCCCCAATGAGCAGTTCTTC. Amino acid sequence: CASSYGTGGPNEQFF.

This clone has just a few counts. This rearrangement joins TRBV7-9 to TRBJ1-1; D remains unclear. The V end lost 8 bases, the J end lost 2 bases, and 12 bases lay between the germline ends. CDR1 and CDR2 from the germline V gene are SEHNR and FQNEAQ (reference sequence). This CDR3 is built from 13 residues. The CDR3 coding sequence is TGTGCCAGCGATTTACAGAGCAACACTGAAGCTTTCTTT. It is translated as CASDLQSNTEAFF.

This clone occurred a few times. The rearrangement uses TRBV12-3 or TRBV12-4 and TRBJ2-7; TRBD1 agrees at 8 bases. J was trimmed by 6 bases and V by 8 bases; bases with no gene match: 3. The CDR3 has 11 residues. Written as DNA, the CDR3 is TGTGCCAGCCAGGGGGCGAGCGAGCAGTACTTC. Protein sequence: CASQGASEQYF.

V and J are TRBV6-1 and TRBJ1-2; TRBD1 matches at 7 bases. The CDR3 totals 16 residues. Germline CDR1 is MNHNS and CDR2 is SASEGT. V lost 4 bases and J lost 1; bases outside the gene matches: 9. The DNA of the CDR3 is TGTGCCAGCAGTGCATCGACAGGGCCCCTTAACTATGGCTACACCTTC. Its protein is CASSASTGPLNYGYTF.

The chain's CDR3 is CASSLRGQNTEAFF. The DNA for the CDR3 is TGTGCCAGCTCACTCAGGGGCCAGAACACTGAAGCTTTCTTT. The chain joins TRBV18 to TRBJ1-1; D might be TRBD1 (6 bases). Germline V CDR1 and CDR2: KGHSH, LQKENI. The ends were cut back, 4 bases at V and 1 base at J, with 10 bases in the middle. This CDR3 spans 14 amino acids. Complete variable domain (other parts from reference TRBV18 and TRBJ1-1): NAGVMQNPRHLVRRRGQEARLRCSPMKGHSHVYWYRQLPEEGLKFMVYLQKENIIDESGMPKERFSAEFPKEGPSILRIQQVVRGDSAAYFCASSLRGQNTEAFFGQGTRLTVV.

The chain is built from TRBV27 and TRBJ2-7; TRBD2 might be the D (6 bases). Between the trimmed V and J ends, which lost 3 bases and 6 bases, there was a span of 12 bases. The CDR3 consists of 13 residues. In germline, CDR1 is MNHEY, CDR2 SMNVEV (reference sequence). The CDR3: CASSFYGSIEQYF. The CDR3 region has the DNA TGTGCCAGCAGTTTTTACGGGAGTATCGAGCAGTACTTC.

CDR3 sequence: CASSSGGGTNTEAFF. The CDR3 coding sequence is TGTGCCAGCAGCTCCGGAGGAGGAACGAACACTGAAGCTTTCTTT. The chain employs TRBV5-6 and TRBJ1-1; D is ambiguous. Trimming stripped 3 bases from V and 1 base from J, with 13 bases between. This CDR3 is 15 amino acids long. CDR1 and CDR2 from the germline V gene are SGHDT and YYEEEE. The complete variable domain, with remaining parts taken from reference TRBV5-6 and TRBJ1-1, reads DAGVTQSPTHLIKTRGQQVTLRCSPKSGHDTVSWYQQALGQGPQFIFQYYEEEERQRGNFPDRFSGHQFPNYSSELNVNALLLGDSALYLCASSSGGGTNTEAFFGQGTRLTVV.

CDR3 DNA sequence: TGCGCCAGCAGCTTACGGGGGAGGCAAGAGACCCAGTACTTC. It translates to CASSLRGRQETQYF. The rearrangement links TRBV5-1 to TRBJ2-5; tentatively, D is TRBD2 (6 bases). Germline V gene data show CDR1 as SGHRS and CDR2 as YFSETQ. V was shortened by 2 bases and J by 2 bases, with 10 bases between the two germline ends. This CDR3 region has 14 residues.

This clone is a singleton in its sample. The chain has TRBV2 and TRBJ2-2, with TRBD2 as a possible D gene (7 bases). Trimming removed 3 bases at V and 4 bases at J, with 15 bases between. The CDR3 sequence is 16 residues long. Germline V CDR1 and CDR2: SNHLY, FYNNEI. The CDR3 DNA follows: TGTGCCAGCAGTGACACAGGGCGGGGGATCACCGGGGAGCTGTTTTTT. Its protein product is CASSDTGRGITGELFF.

The chain couples TRBV4-1 to TRBJ2-7; D ambiguous. V lost 2 bases and J 2 bases, leaving 7 bases between the germline ends. Germline V gene data show CDR1 as MGHRA and CDR2 as YSYEKL. The CDR3 is 13 residues long. In DNA form, the CDR3 reads TGCGCCAGCAGCCAAACGGTTACCTACGAGCAGTACTTC. Translated: CASSQTVTYEQYF.